The clone carrying this TCR beta chain was counted only a few times. The antigen is unknown. This record comes from a study of T cell repertoires in cytomegalovirus infection. At the level of the study: The authors used CMV epitopes that were HLA-C-restricted (recently identified) and HLA-B-restricted (well studied). Public TCR beta signature analysis indicated the presence of both CMV infection and matching HLA type.

Study-wide points: Dominating the ex vivo response were TCR beta clonotypes that were CMV-specific and HLA-C-restricted. Public TCR beta family frequency separated CMV-and-HLA carriers, including in an independent cohort.

In TCRdb, the reads were re-called with MiXCR into one record per CDR3 protein. The repertoire holds tens of thousands of distinct CDR3 sequences, about 24% seen once, with approximately 49% in the top ten. CDR3 size: 14 residues. Germline V gives CDR1 GTSNPN, CDR2 SVGIG (reference sequence). V shed 1 base and J shed 2 bases, with 9 bases lying between them. The gene calls are TRBV30 and TRBJ1-5; no reliable D call. Sequenced material: CD8+ T cells from cultured PBMCs, taken from culture after CMV antigen stimulation. The clonotype originates from a human donor in good health (CMV status not recorded). Some clones in this sample may be carry-over from other donors' samples. The CDR3 DNA reads as TGTGCCTGGAGTGGAGGGTCGGGCAATCAGCCCCAGCATTTT. This gives the protein CAWSGGSGNQPQHF.